This T cell receptor beta chain comes out of a study of blood T cell repertoires in COVID-19. Study information: The United States, Italy and Spain provided the acute and convalescent COVID-19 samples. Sample material is recorded as cDNA or gDNA derived from T cells, B-cell-depleted T cells, or PBMCs.

Under the authors' procedure: Reference gene primer amplification in the assay estimated nucleated cell counts. Here immunoSEQ multiplex PCR was the method, and the copy in TCRdb shows in-frame clones only, minus some. V and J calls and clone size are given by that table; D and trimming were obtained from the DNA. The table includes 85,000 or so clones, roughly 96% detected once. There are 16 residues in the CDR3. Germline V gene data show CDR1 as MGHRA and CDR2 as YSYEKL. The V and J ends lost 6 bases and 4 bases, in that order; junction bases with no gene match: 6. Source material: peripheral blood. The rearrangement joins TRBV4-1 to TRBJ2-1, with 13 bases lining up with TRBD2. The clonotype originates from a human donor with active COVID-19. The donor label of this sample is uncertain. Here the CDR3 DNA reads TGCGCCAGCAGTACTCCGGGACTAGCGGGGTACAATGAGCAGTTCTTC. Translating gives CASSTPGLAGYNEQFF.